This TCR beta chain emerged from a study of shared clonotypes between healthy human individuals. Study outcomes and limitations: The four-donor shared clonotypes exceeded non-shared clonotypes in generation probability, with non-shared ones scoring lower. Read depth was anticipated to influence clonotype sharing among donors.

As originally analysed: Junction-only immunoSEQ data arrived without quality scores, meaning filtering differed. TCRdb's table, derived via immunoSEQ multiplex PCR, lists solely in-frame clones and lacks some. V and J calls and clone size are those listed in that table; D and trimming were worked out from the DNA. The table lists some 2,500,000 clones, roughly 93% of them singletons, with 0.36% in the top ten. Per the germline V gene, CDR1 is MDHEN and CDR2 is SYDVKM. Trimming at V came to 5 bases and at J to 6 bases, leaving 16 bases not matched to a gene. CDR3 length equals 16 residues. Note on this clone: The antigen is unknown.

There were only Caucasian adults among the donors, and all lived in Nashville, Tennessee. The material sequenced was naive CD4+ T cells from PBMCs. The subset is: CD45RA+ positively selected. The V gene is TRBV28, the J gene TRBJ2-7, with 7 bases that match TRBD2. The clonotype originates from a man between 18 and 35 years old in good health. Some clones in this sample may be carry-over from other donors' samples. The CDR3 bases are TGTGCCAGCAGTCCCCTCCGGGCGGGAGCCCTCCGCGAGCAGTACTTC. This gives the protein CASSPLRAGALREQYF. Drawing the rest from reference TRBV28 and TRBJ2-7, the complete variable domain is DVKVTQSSRYLVKRTGEKVFLECVQDMDHENMFWYRQDPGLGLRLIYFSYDVKMKEKGDIPEGYSVSREKKERFSLILESASTNQTSMYLCASSPLRAGALREQYFGPGTRLTVT.